The 14 T cell receptor beta chains below all came from one sample that was sequenced in a study of T-cell memory formation after mild COVID-19. TCRdb ran MiXCR on the 5' RACE reads and lists one entry per CDR3 protein. This sample has more than 250,000 distinct CDR3 sequences, with about 17% found just once. The sequencing input was PBMCs or a T cell subset sorted from them (not recorded which). These receptors were taken from a man aged 18 to 29 who had mild COVID-19 (a few samples of this study predate the infection). Cell type and time point are not known.

This clonotype was counted a few times. The chain carries TRBV6-5 and TRBJ1-2, with 7 bases matching TRBD1. The CDR3 is made up of 13 amino acids. Germline V lookup: CDR1 MNHEY, CDR2 SVGAGI. Losses at the gene ends were 1 base for V and 8 bases for J; bases not matched to a gene: 4. CDR3 region: CASSYFDREGYTF. The CDR3 coding sequence is TGTGCCAGCAGTTACTTTGACAGGGAAGGCTACACCTTC.

This clonotype was found a few times. This CDR3 reads CASSESALSEQYF. CDR3 coding DNA: TGTGCCAGCAGTGAATCCGCCTTGAGCGAGCAGTACTTC. This rearrangement joins TRBV25-1 to TRBJ2-7, with D hard to call. V lost 1 base to trimming and J lost 6 bases, with 10 bases between them. CDR1 is MGHDK, CDR2 SYGVNS, per germline. The CDR3 totals 13 residues.

The V and J genes are TRBV10-3 and TRBJ2-7; maybe TRBD2 (5 bases). CDR1 ENHRY and CDR2 SYGVKD come from the germline V gene. The germline V and J ends were trimmed by 3 bases and 4 bases, with 13 bases remaining between them. The CDR3 totals 14 residues. The CDR3 here is CAISDAGSGYEQYV. The CDR3 DNA follows: TGTGCCATCAGTGACGCAGGTTCGGGATACGAGCAGTACGTC.

This clonotype has a handful of counts. The chain uses TRBV6-5 and TRBJ2-3; 7 bases fit TRBD2. Germline CDR1 and CDR2: MNHEY and SVGAGI. The CDR3 is 15 amino acids. V was clipped by 6 bases and J by 4 bases; unmatched bases: 10. CDR3 bases: TGTGCCAGCAGACACACGGGGGGAGGCGCAGATACGCAGTATTTT. Its translation is CASRHTGGGADTQYF.

A few counts support this clonotype. At one end the junction does not follow the germline gene, possibly because of a read error. CDR3 sequence (DNA): TGTGCCAGCAGCTTCGAAACTGGGACAGGGGGCCACTTC. Amino acid sequence: CASSFETGTGGHF. The V call is TRBV7-2, the J call TRBJ2-7; 12 bases align to TRBD1. The CDR3 extends over 13 amino acids. CDR1 is SGHTA and CDR2 is FQGNSA in the germline V gene.

In its sample, this clonotype was seen a few times. J is TRBJ2-7 and V is TRBV7-2; D not resolved. Germline values: CDR1 SGHTA, CDR2 FQGNSA. The CDR3 has 12 amino acids. Trimming pared 2 bases from V and 4 bases from J, leaving 6 bases between. CDR3 sequence: CASSLSQYEQYF. DNA of the CDR3: TGTGCCAGCAGCTTATCCCAATACGAGCAGTACTTC.

This clonotype was observed many times. The chain couples TRBV7-9 to TRBJ2-1, with 9 bases that match TRBD1. V gave up 7 bases and J gave up 6 bases; unmatched junction bases: 7. There are 14 residues in the CDR3. CDR1 and CDR2 from the germline V gene are SEHNR and FQNEAQ (reference sequence). In nucleotides, the CDR3 is TGTGCCAGCACCCACAGGGGGCCCGTCAATGAGCAGTTCTTC. Translation gives CASTHRGPVNEQFF.

This clonotype occurred a few times. This chain links TRBV2 with TRBJ1-1; 7 nucleotides agree with TRBD1. V shed 10 bases, J shed 5 bases, and the junction held 7 bases outside the gene matches. Germline lookup yields CDR1 SNHLY and CDR2 FYNNEI. The CDR3 length is 12 residues. The CDR3 bases are TGTGCCACCAGGGGGGACATAACTGAAGCTTTCTTT. It is translated as CATRGDITEAFF.

The genes are TRBV30 and TRBJ1-1; the D is unclear. Germline CDR1 is GTSNPN and CDR2 is SVGIG (reference sequence). The CDR3 is 13 amino acids. The V end lost 0 bases, the J end lost 3 bases, and 8 bases lay between the germline ends. CDR3 in DNA: TGTGCCTGGAGTGTACTCCAGTACACTGAAGCTTTCTTT. It translates to CAWSVLQYTEAFF.

This clonotype came up once. V and J are TRBV20-1 and TRBJ2-2, with D perhaps matching TRBD1 or TRBD2 (6 bases each). Trimming took 0 bases from V and 6 from J, leaving 11 bases between them. Per germline, CDR1 DFQATT and CDR2 SNEGSKA (reference sequence). The CDR3 is made up of 14 amino acids. This CDR3 is CSARDRGGPGELFF. In DNA, the CDR3 is TGCAGTGCTAGAGACCGAGGGGGGCCCGGGGAGCTGTTTTTT.

The chain couples TRBV6-6 to TRBJ2-5; D is uncertain. The CDR3 is 14 amino acids. Trimming took 4 bases from V and 3 from J, leaving 12 bases between them. The germline V gene encodes CDR1 MNHNY and CDR2 SVGAGI (reference sequence). The CDR3 DNA reads as TGTGCCAGCAGTTTGAGGACGATCAAAGAGACCCAGTACTTC. Protein: CASSLRTIKETQYF.

Only a few counts were recorded for this clonotype. This chain connects TRBV9 to TRBJ2-1; tentatively, D is TRBD2 (5 bases). V was trimmed by 3 bases and J by 3 bases, leaving 16 bases between them. CDR3 length equals 16 residues. Germline-derived CDR1 and CDR2 are SGDLS and YYNGEE. CDR3 sequence reads: CASSEGVRVYYNEQFF. Here the CDR3 DNA reads TGTGCCAGCAGCGAGGGAGTGCGGGTGTACTACAATGAGCAGTTCTTC.

This clonotype occurred a few times. CDR3 nucleotide sequence: TGCAGTGCTAGTGGACACCTGACCACCGGGGAGCTGTTTTTT. Its translation: CSASGHLTTGELFF. The chain combines TRBV20-1 with TRBJ2-2; tentative D call: TRBD1 (5 bases). The V gene lost 3 bases and the J gene lost 4 bases, with 12 bases spanning the gap. CDR3 size: 14 residues. Germline-derived CDR1 and CDR2 are DFQATT and SNEGSKA (reference sequence).

This clonotype has more than one count but fewer than ten. V and J are TRBV6-6 and TRBJ1-4; D is possibly TRBD1 (5 bases). CDR1 is MNHNY, CDR2 SVGAGI, per germline (reference sequence). CDR3 size: 17 residues. The V end lost 6 bases, the J end lost 3 bases, and 20 bases lay between the germline ends. The CDR3 region has the DNA TGTGCCAGCAGGCGACATCAGGGACGGTGGGCTAATGAAAAACTGTTTTTT. Translating gives CASRRHQGRWANEKLFF.